This TCR beta chain is from a study of beta chain features in type 1 diabetes. Study summary: Cell yields, age and gender were similar between patients and healthy donors.

V gave up 7 bases and J gave up 3 bases; unmatched junction bases: 13. The germline gives CDR1 MDHEN, CDR2 SYDVKM. The CDR3 totals 16 residues. CD4+ cells of the naive, central memory, regulatory and stem cell-like memory types were sorted via CD45RO/CCR7/CD25/CD127/CD95/CD27. What was sequenced were expressed TCRB transcripts, since all of the isolated RNA had been reverse transcribed. Assay: immunoSEQ multiplex PCR; the TCRdb copy retains only in-frame clones and omits some. The data contain about 240,000 clones, around a quarter of them singletons. The specimen sequenced was central memory CD4+ T cells from blood. This rearrangement joins TRBV28 to TRBJ2-3; 7 positions match TRBD2. The TCR sequence derives from a young man in good health. The CDR3 here is CASITGGSLGTDTQYF. In DNA, the CDR3 is TGTGCCAGCATCACCGGGGGGTCTCTAGGAACAGATACGCAGTATTTT.